This record covers a single TCR beta chain. No antigen is known for it. The CDR3 runs 18 residues. CDR1 is SEHNR, CDR2 FQNEAQ, per germline (reference sequence). Trimming cost V 5 bases and J 0 bases, with 22 bases left between them. This entry belongs to a study of cytotoxic CD8 clonotypes in ibrutinib-treated CLL. Background on the study: Around 12 relapsed/refractory, more than 14 treatment-naive; around 18 IGHV unmutated.

Study-level findings and limits: Before falling back toward baseline at progression, clonality had risen at the time of ibrutinib response.

Sequencing was performed with immunoSEQ multiplex PCR; in TCRdb, only in-frame clones are kept and a portion is missing. The sample contains some 140,000 clones, approximately 90% of which appear only once. The receptor's source is a human donor with chronic lymphocytic leukemia. The specimen was PBMCs, collected after 12 months of ibrutinib treatment. The chain combines TRBV7-9 with TRBJ1-1; no definite D call. CDR3 nucleotides: TGTGCCAGCAGCGCCATACGCGGGGAGGCCGAACTGAACACTGAAGCTTTCTTT. As protein: CASSAIRGEAELNTEAFF.